Below are 8 T cell receptor beta chains sequenced from a single sample in a study of CD4 T cells in relation to SARS-CoV-2 and coronaviruses. TCRdb's table, derived via immunoSEQ multiplex PCR, lists solely in-frame clones and lacks some. The sample has about 26,000 clones, about 70% seen once. Their cognate antigens are unknown. The unexposed donors gave CD4+ T cells in about 2011-2019, prior to COVID-19. Isolation of CD4+ T cells took place after nine to ten days in culture. Sequencing used CD4+ T cells from PBMCs, cultured in vitro. The receptors come from a human donor in good health.

This clone was counted between two and nine times. The chain couples TRBV30 to TRBJ2-1, with 7 bases that match TRBD2. This CDR3 region has 15 residues. The V gene's germline CDR1 is GTSNPN and CDR2 SVGIG (reference sequence). With 5 bases clipped from V and 4 bases from J, the junction kept 11 bases outside the gene matches. The chain's CDR3 is CAWARNGRLYNEQFF. In DNA, the CDR3 is TGTGCCTGGGCGCGCAACGGGAGGTTGTACAATGAGCAGTTCTTC.

This clone occurred a few times. The chain couples TRBV18 to TRBJ2-2; TRBD1 matches 11 bases. V gave up 2 bases and J gave up 3 bases; unmatched junction bases: 8. The CDR3 runs to 18 residues. Germline assignment: CDR1 KGHSH and CDR2 LQKENI. CDR3 region: CASSPGQGAFPDTGELFF. The CDR3 DNA is TGTGCCAGCTCACCAGGACAGGGGGCTTTCCCTGACACCGGGGAGCTGTTTTTT.

The table lists this clone with a few counts. The gene calls are TRBV10-3 and TRBJ2-7, with 10 positions matching TRBD1. Losses at the gene ends were 10 bases for V and 7 bases for J; bases not matched to a gene: 13. CDR1 and CDR2 (germline): ENHRY, SYGVKD. This CDR3 is 14 amino acids long. The CDR3 nucleotides are TGTGCCACACACCGGGACAGGGGAACTTTGGAGCAGTACTTC. Residues: CATHRDRGTLEQYF.

The chain is built from TRBV3-1 (or the pseudogene TRBV3-2) and TRBJ2-3, with TRBD2 identical over 11 bases. The CDR3 loop spans 16 amino acids. Germline values: CDR1 LGHDT, CDR2 YNNKEL (reference sequence). Losses at the gene ends were 2 bases for V and 7 bases for J; bases not matched to a gene: 8. As DNA, the CDR3 is TGTGCCAGCAGCCAAAATAGCGGGGGGGCGGTTTATACGCAGTATTTT. Encoded protein: CASSQNSGGAVYTQYF.

The chain carries TRBV7-9 and TRBJ2-3, with D maybe TRBD2 (6 bases). Germline V gene data show CDR1 as SEHNR and CDR2 as FQNEAQ (reference sequence). The CDR3 length is 15 residues. Trimming cost V 4 bases and J 3 bases, with 14 bases left between them. The CDR3 loop reads CASSSRLEATDTQYF. CDR3 nucleotides: TGTGCCAGCAGCTCACGACTAGAGGCAACAGATACGCAGTATTTT.

This sequence joins TRBV11-1 and TRBJ2-4; TRBD1 might be the D (6 bases). V was clipped by 0 bases and J by 7 bases, with 13 bases between them. The V gene's germline CDR1 is SGHAT and CDR2 FQDESV (reference sequence). CDR3 length: 15 amino acids. The CDR3 sequence is CASSLALSRGNIQYF. CDR3 sequence (DNA): TGTGCCAGCAGCTTAGCGCTTAGCAGGGGTAACATTCAGTACTTC.

The chain carries TRBV10-3 and TRBJ2-7; tentative D call: TRBD1 (5 bases). Germline lookup yields CDR1 ENHRY and CDR2 SYGVKD. This CDR3 contains 12 residues. V was clipped by 4 bases and J by 5 bases, with 9 bases between them. CDR3: CAISGQFDEQYF. Written as DNA, the CDR3 is TGTGCCATCAGTGGACAGTTCGACGAGCAGTACTTC.

V is TRBV18 and J is TRBJ1-2, with 8 bases lining up with TRBD1. V lost 0 bases, J lost 6 bases, and 6 bases stayed unmatched. Germline loops: CDR1 KGHSH, CDR2 LQKENI. The CDR3 is 15 residues long. CDR3: CASSPPWTGSDGYTF. The CDR3 DNA reads TGTGCCAGCTCACCACCGTGGACAGGGAGCGATGGCTACACCTTC.